Each of the 23 T cell receptor beta chains below was sequenced from the same sample in a study of shared clonotypes between healthy human individuals. The assay was immunoSEQ multiplex PCR, and TCRdb's table has in-frame clones only and misses some. The sample carries about 2.4 million clones, 90% to 95% recorded once. Sequenced material: naive CD4+ T cells sorted from blood. Stated subset: CD45RA+ positively selected. The receptors originated from a man between 18 and 29 years old in good health.

This chain joins TRBV5-1 and TRBJ1-2; no clear D. CDR1 SGHRS and CDR2 YFSETQ come from the germline V gene. V shed 4 bases and J shed 5 bases, with 12 bases lying between them. The CDR3 consists of 13 residues. The CDR3 region has the DNA TGCGCCAGCAGCAAACAGCAAAGTTATGGCTACACCTTC. Translation gives CASSKQQSYGYTF.

This chain links TRBV28 with TRBJ2-7, with TRBD1 as a possible D gene (5 bases). Germline V lookup: CDR1 MDHEN, CDR2 SYDVKM. Between the trimmed V and J ends, which lost 5 bases and 2 bases, there was a span of 16 bases. The CDR3 is 15 amino acids. The CDR3, as DNA: TGTGCCAGCAGTATCTCAGGGCGGACCACCTACGAGCAGTACTTC. Translated, it gives CASSISGRTTYEQYF.

This chain's CDR3 is CASGSINKGGMNTEAFF. In nucleotides, the CDR3 is TGTGCTAGTGGTTCAATAAACAAAGGGGGGATGAACACTGAAGCTTTCTTT. The chain is built from TRBV12-5 and TRBJ1-1, with D maybe TRBD1 (6 bases). Germline V gene data show CDR1 as LGHNT and CDR2 as FRNRAP. V lost 4 bases and J 0 bases, leaving 18 bases between the germline ends. CDR3 length: 17 amino acids.

The chain carries TRBV7-9 and TRBJ1-1; D is unclear. Germline CDR1 SEHNR, CDR2 FQNEAQ (reference sequence). The CDR3 is 13 amino acids. The V and J ends lost 2 bases and 1 base respectively, with 5 bases between them. Here the CDR3 DNA reads TGTGCCAGCAGCTTATATAGGAACACTGAAGCTTTCTTT. Residues: CASSLYRNTEAFF.

This clone showed up just a few times. The sample carries other DNA sequences with the same CDR3. The chain couples TRBV10-2 to TRBJ1-1; perhaps TRBD1 as D (6 bases). V lost 8 bases and J lost 2, with 12 bases in between. The V gene's germline CDR1 is WSHSY and CDR2 SAAADI. The CDR3 is 13 amino acids. CDR3: CASSEQGNTEAFF. The DNA for the CDR3 is TGCGCCAGCTCAGAACAGGGTAACACTGAAGCTTTCTTT.

As regards this clone: Other DNA sequences in the same sample also yield this CDR3. V usage is TRBV28 and J usage is TRBJ2-5; a weak D match, TRBD1 (5 bases). CDR3 size: 12 residues. The V end lost 5 bases, the J end lost 4 bases, and 8 bases lay between the germline ends. CDR1 and CDR2 (germline): MDHEN, SYDVKM. The CDR3 here is CASSLQGETQYF. Written as DNA, the CDR3 is TGTGCCAGCAGTCTCCAGGGAGAGACCCAGTACTTC.

This clone has just one count. The chain joins TRBV2 to TRBJ2-6; the D gene could be TRBD1 or TRBD2 (8 bases each). The CDR3 runs to 18 residues. The germline V and J ends were trimmed by 6 bases and 2 bases, with 20 bases remaining between them. CDR1 is SNHLY and CDR2 is FYNNEI in the germline V gene. CDR3: CASRAGTGGGTGANVLTF. CDR3 nucleotides: TGTGCCAGCAGAGCCGGGACAGGCGGGGGGACTGGGGCCAACGTCCTGACTTTC.

The J gene is TRBJ2-3, the V gene TRBV10-1; D perhaps matches TRBD2 (6 bases). Germline loops: CDR1 WNHNN, CDR2 SYGVQD (reference sequence). The CDR3 has 13 amino acids. Trimming removed 6 bases from V and 3 bases from J, with 10 bases in between. The CDR3 nucleotides are TGCGCCAGCAGACTAGCCCCTACAGATACGCAGTATTTT. Translating gives CASRLAPTDTQYF.

This clone was recorded once. V usage is TRBV10-3 and J usage is TRBJ1-1; weak D call: TRBD1 (6 bases). V lost 4 bases, J lost 2 bases, and 11 bases lay in between. This CDR3 has 14 residues. The germline gives CDR1 ENHRY, CDR2 SYGVKD. CDR3 in DNA: TGTGCCATCAGTGTAACAGGGAAAAACACTGAAGCTTTCTTT. Its translation: CAISVTGKNTEAFF.

This clone was detected a few times. The chain joins TRBV5-5 to TRBJ1-6; D remains ambiguous. Trimming removed 0 bases from V and 7 bases from J, with 11 bases in between. Germline values: CDR1 SGHKS, CDR2 YYEKEE (reference sequence). This CDR3 has 15 amino acids. CDR3 loop: CASSLVREPNSPLHF. CDR3 DNA: TGTGCCAGCAGCTTGGTACGGGAGCCCAATTCACCCCTCCACTTT.

The chain has TRBV6-4 and TRBJ2-3, with 8 bases that match TRBD1. CDR3 length equals 13 residues. V shed 9 bases and J 1 base; nucleotides not matched to a gene: 3. Germline V gene lookup returns CDR1 MRHNA and CDR2 SNTAGT. The CDR3 DNA reads TGTGCCAGTGGACAGGGAGGCACAGATACGCAGTATTTT. This translates into CASGQGGTDTQYF.

The V gene is TRBV7-2, the J gene TRBJ1-5; D unclear. The germline V gene encodes CDR1 SGHTA and CDR2 FQGNSA. The CDR3 contains 12 residues. The V and J ends lost 3 bases and 7 bases respectively, with 7 bases between them. The CDR3 reads CASSFGWQPQHF. In nucleotides, the CDR3 is TGTGCCAGCAGCTTTGGTTGGCAGCCCCAGCATTTT.

The V and J genes are TRBV5-1 and TRBJ1-2, with D tentatively TRBD1 (5 bases). The CDR3 covers 12 residues. Germline V gene sequence: CDR1 SGHRS, CDR2 YFSETQ. V was cut by 3 bases and J by 9 bases, with 12 bases left in between. CDR3 loop: CASSSQTERYTF. The CDR3 DNA reads as TGCGCCAGCAGCTCGCAGACAGAACGCTACACCTTC. The full variable domain, with the rest looked up from reference TRBV5-1 and TRBJ1-2, is KAGVTQTPRYLIKTRGQQVTLSCSPISGHRSVSWYQQTPGQGLQFLFEYFSETQRNKGNFPGRFSGRQFSNSRSEMNVSTLELGDSALYLCASSSQTERYTFGSGTRLTVV.

The DNA for the CDR3 is TGTGCCAGCAGCGTCTCCCGGATTAGCGGGGGGGTTGAGTATTTT. As protein: CASSVSRISGGVEYF. The chain uses TRBV5-8 and TRBJ2-3; 11 bases align to TRBD2. The ends lost 4 bases at V and 13 bases at J; junction bases unmatched: 14. The CDR3 runs 15 residues. CDR1 and CDR2 from the germline V gene are SGHTS and YDEGEE.

V and J are TRBV19 and TRBJ2-6; 8 nucleotides align to TRBD1. This CDR3 has 18 residues. The germline CDR1 and CDR2 sequences are LNHDA and SQIVND (reference sequence). With 5 bases clipped from V and 2 bases from J, the junction kept 11 bases outside the gene matches. The CDR3 spells CASSAAGQVITGANVLTF. The CDR3 DNA reads TGTGCCAGTAGTGCCGCGGGACAGGTAATCACTGGGGCCAACGTCCTGACTTTC.

The chain carries TRBV6-1 and TRBJ1-5; TRBD1 matches at 8 bases. The CDR3 covers 14 residues. The V gene end was trimmed by 4 bases and the J gene end by 4 bases; junction bases not matched to a gene: 3. Germline V gene data show CDR1 as MNHNS and CDR2 as SASEGT. CDR3 sequence (DNA): TGTGCCAGCAGTGCAGGGGGCAGGAATCAGCCCCAGCATTTT. It yields the protein CASSAGGRNQPQHF.

This chain's CDR3 is CASSSRRAGGPNNEQFF. For the CDR3, the DNA is TGTGCCAGCAGCTCAAGACGAGCGGGGGGGCCGAACAATGAGCAGTTCTTC. This chain uses TRBV7-8 with TRBJ2-1; 10 positions match TRBD2. This CDR3 is 17 amino acids long. The germline CDR1 and CDR2 sequences are SGHVS and FQNEAQ. J gave up 5 bases and V 4 bases, and 11 bases lay outside the gene matches.

This clone was found once. The J gene is TRBJ1-4, the V gene TRBV10-3, with 9 bases lining up with TRBD1. Germline V gene data show CDR1 as ENHRY and CDR2 as SYGVKD. This CDR3 has 14 amino acids. The ends lost 4 bases at V and 4 bases at J; junction bases unmatched: 1. CDR3 loop: CAISADRGNEKLFF. The CDR3 DNA sequence: TGTGCCATCAGTGCGGACAGGGGTAATGAAAAACTGTTTTTT.

A remark on this clone: The sample has other DNA sequences that encode this CDR3 too. The V call is TRBV18, the J call TRBJ1-2; weak D call: TRBD1 (5 bases). Germline CDR1 KGHSH, CDR2 LQKENI. The CDR3 length is 14 residues. The germline V and J ends were trimmed by 3 bases and 0 bases, with 8 bases remaining between them. CDR3 loop: CASSPGATNYGYTF. The CDR3 nucleotides read TGTGCCAGCTCACCTGGGGCAACTAACTATGGCTACACCTTC.

This chain joins TRBV19 and TRBJ1-5; D call uncertain. The germline V gene encodes CDR1 LNHDA and CDR2 SQIVND (reference sequence). This CDR3 has 13 amino acids. The V end was cut by 6 bases, the J end by 5 bases, with 11 bases between. CDR3 sequence (DNA): TGTGCCAGTAGGTGGAGGAAAGATCAGCCCCAGCATTTT. It codes for CASRWRKDQPQHF.

The V and J genes are TRBV18 and TRBJ1-1; a weak D match, TRBD1 (6 bases). V lost 3 bases and J lost 5, with 13 bases in between. This CDR3 is 14 amino acids long. Looked up from germline, CDR1 is KGHSH and CDR2 is LQKENI. CDR3 in DNA: TGTGCCAGCTCACCGGAACAGGGAATTACTGAAGCTTTCTTT. Residues: CASSPEQGITEAFF.

As regards this clone: Other DNA sequences in the sample encode the same CDR3. The rearrangement links TRBV5-1 to TRBJ2-1, with D possibly matching TRBD2 (5 bases). Between the trimmed V and J ends, which lost 0 bases and 10 bases, there was a span of 11 bases. The CDR3 is made up of 13 amino acids. Germline loops: CDR1 SGHRS, CDR2 YFSETQ. CDR3 nucleotides: TGCGCCAGCAGCTTGGGAGGGTTTAACGAGCAGTTCTTC. Protein product: CASSLGGFNEQFF. Together with reference TRBV5-1 and TRBJ2-1, the CDR3 gives the full variable domain: KAGVTQTPRYLIKTRGQQVTLSCSPISGHRSVSWYQQTPGQGLQFLFEYFSETQRNKGNFPGRFSGRQFSNSRSEMNVSTLELGDSALYLCASSLGGFNEQFFGPGTRLTVL.

The V call is TRBV7-2, the J call TRBJ2-2; TRBD1 agrees at 11 bases. This CDR3 contains 14 residues. Looked up from germline, CDR1 is SGHTA and CDR2 is FQGNSA. J was trimmed by 5 bases and V by 5 bases; bases with no gene match: 1. Written as DNA, the CDR3 is TGTGCCAGCAGCGGGACAGGGGGTACCGGGGAGCTGTTTTTT. It translates to CASSGTGGTGELFF.